One and the same sample provided the 22 T cell receptor beta chains below, sequenced in a study of T cell responses to AZD1222 COVID-19 vaccine. This table comes from immunoSEQ multiplex PCR, and its TCRdb copy is limited to in-frame clones, with some not included. The sample carries 150,000 to 200,000 clones, roughly nine tenths recorded once. The sample was peripheral blood, taken on day 0 of MenACWY control vaccination. The receptors here all came from an adult in good health.

The gene calls are TRBV11-2 and TRBJ1-4; 7 bases are shared with TRBD1. Germline CDR1 is SGHAT and CDR2 is FQNNGV. The CDR3 has 16 residues. Trimming took 4 bases from V and 8 from J; bases not matched to a gene: 13. The CDR3 DNA reads TGTGCCAGCAGCTCCCCACAAGACAGGGAGAAGGAAAAACTGTTTTTT. Translated: CASSSPQDREKEKLFF.

The chain uses TRBV5-4 and TRBJ2-2; 7 bases are a match to TRBD1. Trimming at V came to 2 bases and at J to 3 bases, leaving 4 bases not matched to a gene. Germline V gene lookup returns CDR1 SGHNT and CDR2 YYREEE (reference sequence). The CDR3 loop spans 15 amino acids. In nucleotides, the CDR3 is TGTGCCAGCAGCTTCCCTACAGGGGACACCGGGGAGCTGTTTTTT. It yields the protein CASSFPTGDTGELFF.

This clone has just one count. The V call is TRBV28, the J call TRBJ1-2; 7 bases are a match to TRBD1. Trimming cost V 6 bases and J 2 bases; bases outside gene matches: 3. CDR1 is MDHEN and CDR2 is SYDVKM in the germline V gene. The CDR3 has 13 residues. For the CDR3, the DNA is TGTGCCAGCAGGGGACAGCCAAACTATGGCTACACCTTC. Its protein is CASRGQPNYGYTF.

The chain couples TRBV5-4 to TRBJ2-1; D is uncertain. V gave up 4 bases and J gave up 0 bases, with 11 bases separating them. This CDR3 spans 15 amino acids. Germline V gene sequence: CDR1 SGHNT, CDR2 YYREEE (reference sequence). CDR3: CASSPSLDSYNEQFF. CDR3 sequence (DNA): TGTGCCAGCAGCCCCTCCCTGGACTCCTACAATGAGCAGTTCTTC.

CDR3 amino acids: CASSSLKAGGPSVPYNEQFF. CDR3 DNA: TGTGCCAGCAGTTCTTTGAAAGCGGGAGGGCCCTCTGTCCCCTACAATGAGCAGTTCTTC. The V and J genes are TRBV27 and TRBJ2-1; 10 bases align to TRBD2. From germline, CDR1 is MNHEY and CDR2 SMNVEV (reference sequence). This CDR3 has 20 residues. The ends lost 4 bases at V and 2 bases at J; junction bases unmatched: 17.

The CDR3 reads CASSLYLRQVSDTQYF. The CDR3 DNA follows: TGTGCCAGCAGTTTATATCTTCGGCAGGTATCAGATACGCAGTATTTT. This chain connects TRBV28 to TRBJ2-3; D is undetermined. CDR3 length equals 16 residues. Germline V gives CDR1 MDHEN, CDR2 SYDVKM. Trimming took off 1 base at V and 4 bases at J, with 15 bases between the two ends.

This sequence joins TRBV5-1 and TRBJ1-3, with no clear D. V was shortened by 7 bases and J by 0 bases, with 11 bases between the two germline ends. The CDR3 sequence is 14 residues long. CDR1 SGHRS and CDR2 YFSETQ come from the germline V gene. The CDR3 sequence is CASSRETSGNTIYF. In DNA form, the CDR3 reads TGCGCCAGCTCCAGAGAAACCTCTGGAAACACCATATATTTT.

V usage is TRBV7-9 and J usage is TRBJ2-3; D call uncertain. This CDR3 contains 14 residues. The germline CDR1 and CDR2 sequences are SEHNR and FQNEAQ (reference sequence). Deletions cut 1 base from V and 3 bases from J, with 8 bases between. This CDR3 reads CASSLEGWTDTQYF. CDR3 bases: TGTGCCAGCAGCTTAGAAGGTTGGACAGATACGCAGTATTTT.

The CDR3 DNA follows: TGTGCCAGCAGCTTGAGACAGGGGATCACAGATACGCAGTATTTT. This encodes CASSLRQGITDTQYF. The J gene is TRBJ2-3, the V gene TRBV7-6; 8 bases are a match to TRBD1. The CDR3 extends over 15 amino acids. The V gene's germline CDR1 is SGHVS and CDR2 FNYEAQ. Germline trimming cut 3 bases from V and 2 bases from J; bases unmatched to any gene: 4.

The chain uses TRBV7-9 and TRBJ1-4; D unclear. CDR1 and CDR2 (germline): SEHNR, FQNEAQ (reference sequence). V lost 3 bases, J lost 5 bases, and 10 bases lay in between. This CDR3 has 14 amino acids. This CDR3 reads CASSFSTKNEKLFF. The CDR3 nucleotides are TGTGCCAGCAGCTTTTCCACCAAAAATGAAAAACTGTTTTTT.

CDR3 bases: TGTGCCAGCAGTTTAGGGACTAGCGGGTGGGGAGAGCAGTACTTC. Amino acid sequence: CASSLGTSGWGEQYF. The chain uses TRBV27 and TRBJ2-7; 12 nucleotides agree with TRBD2. This CDR3 spans 15 amino acids. Germline lookup yields CDR1 MNHEY and CDR2 SMNVEV (reference sequence). J gave up 7 bases and V 2 bases, and 6 bases lay outside the gene matches.

CDR3 nucleotide sequence: TGTGCCAGCAGCGCCTACAGGGGCTCCTACGAGCAGTACTTC. Translating gives CASSAYRGSYEQYF. This chain uses TRBV3-1 (or the pseudogene TRBV3-2) with TRBJ2-7; the match to TRBD1 covers 7 bases. The CDR3 sequence is 14 residues long. CDR1 is LGHDT, CDR2 YNNKEL, per germline (reference sequence). V dropped 5 bases and J dropped 0; count of bases not matched to a gene: 4.

The V gene is TRBV24-1, the J gene TRBJ1-2; the D is unclear. CDR3 length equals 12 residues. V was cut by 6 bases and J by 4 bases, with 8 bases left in between. Germline V gene data show CDR1 as KGHDR and CDR2 as SFDVKD. The CDR3 coding sequence is TGTGCCACCAGTAGAGATTCCTATGGCTACACCTTC. It is translated as CATSRDSYGYTF.

The V call is TRBV20-1, the J call TRBJ2-3, with 8 bases matching TRBD2. The J segment lost 6 bases and the V segment lost 3 bases, leaving 8 bases of the junction unmatched. The germline V gene encodes CDR1 DFQATT and CDR2 SNEGSKA (reference sequence). The CDR3 runs 14 residues. CDR3 protein: CSASRPGGGDTQYF. CDR3 DNA sequence: TGCAGTGCTAGTCGTCCGGGAGGGGGGGATACGCAGTATTTT.

CDR3 region: CAVQNGRGGEDTQYF. The CDR3 nucleotides read TGTGCCGTCCAGAACGGCCGGGGCGGGGAAGATACGCAGTATTTT. The chain joins TRBV19 to TRBJ2-3; tentative D call: TRBD2 (6 bases). Trimming cost V 11 bases and J 5 bases, with 23 bases left between them. Germline V gives CDR1 LNHDA, CDR2 SQIVND (reference sequence). The CDR3 is 15 amino acids.

A single count supports this clone. This chain joins TRBV10-3 and TRBJ2-2; 9 nucleotides agree with TRBD2. CDR3 size: 15 residues. The ends lost 8 bases at V and 2 bases at J; junction bases unmatched: 6. CDR1 ENHRY and CDR2 SYGVKD come from the germline V gene. For the CDR3, the DNA is TGTGCCATCCCTGTGCGGGAGGGAAACACCGGGGAGCTGTTTTTT. Translating gives CAIPVREGNTGELFF.

The chain is built from TRBV5-1 and TRBJ1-2; 8 nucleotides match TRBD1. In germline, CDR1 is SGHRS, CDR2 YFSETQ. This CDR3 comprises 15 residues. V lost 0 bases, J lost 3 bases, and 4 bases stayed unmatched. CDR3 protein: CASSLGTGTDYGYTF. DNA for the CDR3: TGCGCCAGCAGCTTGGGGACAGGGACGGACTATGGCTACACCTTC.

In this sample, this clone turned up a few times. The CDR3 here is CATSSFTAINSPLHF. CDR3 DNA sequence: TGTGCCACCAGCAGCTTTACGGCTATCAATTCACCCCTCCACTTT. V usage is TRBV15 and J usage is TRBJ1-6; D gene unclear. Between the trimmed V and J ends, which lost 3 bases and 7 bases, there was a span of 13 bases. The CDR3 sequence is 15 residues long. Per germline, CDR1 LNHNV and CDR2 YYDKDF (reference sequence). The variable domain in full, with the rest retrieved from reference TRBV15 and TRBJ1-6, is DAMVIQNPRYQVTQFGKPVTLSCSQTLNHNVMYWYQQKSSQAPKLLFHYYDKDFNNEADTPDNFQSRRPNTSFCFLDIRSPGLGDTAMYLCATSSFTAINSPLHFGNGTRLTVT.

This clone was detected once. CDR3 region: CASSQDRKVNVFF. DNA for the CDR3: TGCGCCAGCAGCCAAGATCGAAAAGTCAATGTGTTCTTC. V and J are TRBV4-1 and TRBJ2-1; D remains ambiguous. Germline CDR1 MGHRA, CDR2 YSYEKL. V dropped 0 bases and J dropped 15 bases, with 15 bases sitting between them. The CDR3 has 13 amino acids.

The genes are TRBV19 and TRBJ2-7; unclear D gene. Germline CDR1 is LNHDA and CDR2 is SQIVND (reference sequence). The CDR3 contains 14 residues. V gave up 5 bases and J gave up 0 bases, with 11 bases separating them. The CDR3: CASSPGPSSYEQYF. The CDR3 nucleotides are TGTGCCAGTAGTCCTGGGCCGAGCTCCTACGAGCAGTACTTC. The complete variable domain, with remaining parts taken from reference TRBV19 and TRBJ2-7, reads DGGITQSPKYLFRKEGQNVTLSCEQNLNHDAMYWYRQDPGQGLRLIYYSQIVNDFQKGDIAEGYSVSREKKESFPLTVTSAQKNPTAFYLCASSPGPSSYEQYFGPGTRLTVT.

The chain recombines TRBV25-1 with TRBJ2-3, with 7 positions matching TRBD2. Germline assignment: CDR1 MGHDK and CDR2 SYGVNS. The CDR3 length is 16 residues. The J segment lost 6 bases and the V segment lost 3 bases, leaving 12 bases of the junction unmatched. The CDR3, as DNA: TGTGCCAGCAGTGAGTGGGGGGGTAAAGATACGGATACGCAGTATTTT. It specifies CASSEWGGKDTDTQYF.

The V and J genes are TRBV3-1 (or the pseudogene TRBV3-2) and TRBJ1-2; D is undetermined. This CDR3 spans 13 amino acids. V gave up 3 bases and J gave up 2 bases, with 7 bases separating them. The V gene's germline CDR1 is LGHDT and CDR2 YNNKEL (reference sequence). The CDR3 DNA follows: TGTGCCAGCAGCCAGATAAGAAACTATGGCTACACCTTC. Its protein product is CASSQIRNYGYTF.